This entry lists 24 T cell receptor beta chains sequenced from one sample in a study of PD-1 blockade in classical Hodgkin lymphoma. Sequenced by immunoSEQ multiplex PCR; TCRdb stores in-frame clones only, minus some. The top ten hold roughly 16% of the sample, which has tens of thousands of clones, roughly 66% seen once. Brentuximab vedotin exposure varied among the patients, all of whom had relapsed after autologous stem cell transplantation. Sequences were derived from peripheral blood mononuclear cells (PBMCs), sampled before the second cycle of nivolumab. These receptors came from a human donor with classical Hodgkin lymphoma.

CDR3 in amino acids: CAWSFWNEKLFF. CDR3 nucleotide sequence: TGTGCCTGGAGTTTTTGGAATGAAAAACTGTTTTTT. This sequence joins TRBV30 and TRBJ1-4, with D unresolved. Germline CDR1 and CDR2: GTSNPN and SVGIG (reference sequence). Trimming took 2 bases from V and 5 from J, leaving 6 bases between them. There are 12 residues in the CDR3. Using reference TRBV30 and TRBJ1-4 for the parts outside the CDR3, the full variable domain is SQTIHQWPATLVQPVGSPLSLECTVEGTSNPNLYWYRQAAGRGLQLLFYSVGIGQISSEVPQNLSASRPQDRQFILSSKKLLLSDSGFYLCAWSFWNEKLFFGSGTQLSVL.

V gene TRBV6-5 combines with J gene TRBJ2-5; D call uncertain. Germline V gene lookup returns CDR1 MNHEY and CDR2 SVGAGI. The CDR3 spans 15 residues. The germline V and J ends were trimmed by 2 bases and 2 bases, with 12 bases remaining between them. The CDR3 spells CASSYAPNNQETQYF. CDR3 nucleotide sequence: TGTGCCAGCAGTTACGCGCCTAACAATCAAGAGACCCAGTACTTC.

This clone was picked up a small number of times. The chain combines TRBV6-5 with TRBJ1-1; D is uncertain. The CDR3 extends over 14 amino acids. CDR1 MNHEY and CDR2 SVGAGI come from the germline V gene. Trimming cost V 7 bases and J 0 bases, with 12 bases left between them. The CDR3: CASTATNLNTEAFF. The CDR3 DNA reads as TGTGCCAGCACGGCGACTAACCTGAACACTGAAGCTTTCTTT.

The gene calls are TRBV19 and TRBJ2-3; D is uncertain. The CDR3 sequence is 14 residues long. Trimming took 7 bases from V and 2 from J, leaving 13 bases between them. Germline V gene lookup returns CDR1 LNHDA and CDR2 SQIVND (reference sequence). This chain's CDR3 is CASTLSMATDTQYF. For the CDR3, the DNA is TGTGCCAGTACCCTTAGCATGGCCACAGATACGCAGTATTTT.

This clone was seen only once. The chain is built from TRBV29-1 and TRBJ2-7; the D gene is possibly TRBD1 (5 bases). The length of the CDR3 is 12 residues. V dropped 3 bases and J dropped 2 bases, with 8 bases sitting between them. CDR1 is SQVTM and CDR2 is ANQGSEA in the germline V gene. CDR3 DNA sequence: TGCAGCGTTGAGGGGCAGGCCTACGAGCAGTACTTC. It is translated as CSVEGQAYEQYF.

The J gene is TRBJ2-2, the V gene TRBV7-8; tentatively, D is TRBD2 (5 bases). V was clipped by 2 bases and J by 5 bases, with 6 bases between them. This CDR3 comprises 13 residues. In germline, CDR1 is SGHVS, CDR2 FQNEAQ. CDR3 loop: CASSLRETGELFF. The CDR3, as DNA: TGTGCCAGCAGCTTAAGGGAGACCGGGGAGCTGTTTTTT.

The table lists this clone with a few counts. The chain joins TRBV30 to TRBJ1-1; the D is unclear. V gave up 2 bases and J gave up 4 bases, with 8 bases separating them. There are 12 residues in the CDR3. CDR1 and CDR2 from the germline V gene are GTSNPN and SVGIG (reference sequence). The CDR3 DNA follows: TGTGCCTGGAGTTTGTTGACCACTGAAGCTTTCTTT. It encodes CAWSLLTTEAFF. Based on the CDR3 plus reference TRBV30 and TRBJ1-1, the full variable domain is SQTIHQWPATLVQPVGSPLSLECTVEGTSNPNLYWYRQAAGRGLQLLFYSVGIGQISSEVPQNLSASRPQDRQFILSSKKLLLSDSGFYLCAWSLLTTEAFFGQGTRLTVV.

V gene TRBV6-5 combines with J gene TRBJ2-2, with D unresolved. The CDR3 covers 15 residues. The germline V gene encodes CDR1 MNHEY and CDR2 SVGAGI. Trimming pared 0 bases from V and 2 bases from J, leaving 7 bases between. CDR3 nucleotide sequence: TGTGCCAGCAGTTACTCGGCCCTTAACACCGGGGAGCTGTTTTTT. Its translation: CASSYSALNTGELFF.

This clone was observed a few times. The chain recombines TRBV9 with TRBJ2-2, with TRBD2 identical over 8 bases. The V and J ends lost 3 bases and 2 bases, in that order; junction bases with no gene match: 9. Germline V CDR1 and CDR2: SGDLS, YYNGEE. CDR3 length: 17 amino acids. The CDR3 reads CASSDSAGDPNTGELFF. CDR3 nucleotides: TGTGCCAGCAGCGACTCAGCGGGAGACCCCAACACCGGGGAGCTGTTTTTT. Full variable domain (missing parts from reference TRBV9 and TRBJ2-2): DSGVTQTPKHLITATGQRVTLRCSPRSGDLSVYWYQQSLDQGLQFLIQYYNGEERAKGNILERFSAQQFPDLHSELNLSSLELGDSALYFCASSDSAGDPNTGELFFGEGSRLTVL.

The chain links TRBV14 to TRBJ2-7, with TRBD1 as a possible D gene (5 bases). The V gene's germline CDR1 is SGHDN and CDR2 FVKESK. The germline V and J ends were trimmed by 1 base and 0 bases, with 10 bases remaining between them. The CDR3 totals 15 residues. CDR3 sequence reads: CASSQGTGSSYEQYF. The CDR3 DNA reads TGTGCCAGCAGCCAAGGAACAGGTTCCTCCTACGAGCAGTACTTC.

This clone has only one observation. This chain links TRBV6-6 with TRBJ1-1; TRBD1 matches at 10 bases. V trimming: 0 bases; J trimming: 6 bases; junction bases outside the gene matches: 4. CDR3 length: 15 residues. Germline V gene lookup returns CDR1 MNHNY and CDR2 SVGAGI (reference sequence). The CDR3 region has the DNA TGTGCCAGCAGTTACTCTAGACAGGGGGCCCCTGAAGCTTTCTTT. It specifies CASSYSRQGAPEAFF.

In this sample, this clone turned up many times. The chain recombines TRBV30 with TRBJ1-2, with D unresolved. V dropped 0 bases and J dropped 7 bases, with 9 bases sitting between them. This CDR3 is 12 amino acids long. Per germline, CDR1 GTSNPN and CDR2 SVGIG (reference sequence). The CDR3: CAWSVGNGGYTF. CDR3 DNA sequence: TGTGCCTGGAGTGTAGGGAATGGTGGCTACACCTTC.

This clone was recorded a few times. Other nucleotide sequences in the sample specify the same CDR3. The chain is built from TRBV7-2 and TRBJ2-7, with D possibly TRBD2 on 6 matching bases. This CDR3 has 16 residues. Germline V gene data show CDR1 as SGHTA and CDR2 as FQGNSA. Trimming stripped 1 base from V and 0 bases from J, with 13 bases between. CDR3 bases: TGTGCCAGCAGCTTAGTTGGGGGGACGAGCTCCTACGAGCAGTACTTC. Protein product: CASSLVGGTSSYEQYF. The variable domain in full, with the rest retrieved from reference TRBV7-2 and TRBJ2-7, is GAGVSQSPSNKVTEKGKDVELRCDPISGHTALYWYRQSLGQGLEFLIYFQGNSAPDKSGLPSDRFSAERTGGSVSTLTIQRTQQEDSAVYLCASSLVGGTSSYEQYFGPGTRLTVT.

The chain combines TRBV30 with TRBJ1-2; unclear D gene. Germline-derived CDR1 and CDR2 are GTSNPN and SVGIG (reference sequence). Trimming removed 4 bases from V and 8 bases from J, with 20 bases in between. The CDR3 is 14 amino acids. The chain's CDR3 is CAWNFGPNNRGYTF. The CDR3 DNA is TGTGCCTGGAACTTCGGACCGAATAACCGGGGCTACACCTTC.

The J gene is TRBJ2-3, the V gene TRBV7-9, with TRBD1 matching over 8 bases. The CDR3 runs 15 residues. The V segment lost 5 bases and the J segment 1 base; nucleotides outside the gene matches: 5. The V gene's germline CDR1 is SEHNR and CDR2 FQNEAQ (reference sequence). The CDR3 DNA follows: TGTGCCAGCAGCCAACCGGGACAGGGCACAGATACGCAGTATTTT. Amino acid sequence: CASSQPGQGTDTQYF. The full variable domain, rest sourced from reference TRBV7-9 and TRBJ2-3, is DTGVSQNPRHKITKRGQNVTFRCDPISEHNRLYWYRQTLGQGPEFLTYFQNEAQLEKSRLLSDRFSAERPKGSFSTLEIQRTEQGDSAMYLCASSQPGQGTDTQYFGPGTRLTVL.

This clone was counted a single time. The chain uses TRBV5-6 and TRBJ1-1, with D tentatively TRBD1 (5 bases). Germline V gives CDR1 SGHDT, CDR2 YYEEEE. Trimming took off 4 bases at V and 7 bases at J, with 20 bases between the two ends. The length of the CDR3 is 15 residues. As DNA, the CDR3 is TGTGCCAGCAGCCTCGGGCCAAGGGGCTTTTTTGAAGCTTTCTTT. Protein product: CASSLGPRGFFEAFF.

The chain couples TRBV4-1 to TRBJ1-4, with D possibly TRBD1 on 5 matching bases. This CDR3 is 17 amino acids long. V was cut by 6 bases and J by 1 base, with 18 bases left in between. Germline CDR1 reads MGHRA; CDR2 reads YSYEKL. CDR3 bases: TGCGCCAGCAGTCACTATATAACAGGCCTAACTAATGAAAAACTGTTTTTT. Its translation: CASSHYITGLTNEKLFF.

The genes are TRBV30 and TRBJ1-1, with D unresolved. This CDR3 is built from 14 residues. V was cut by 0 bases and J by 1 base, with 9 bases left in between. CDR1 is GTSNPN and CDR2 is SVGIG in the germline V gene (reference sequence). This CDR3 is CAWSVGGWNTEAFF. CDR3 sequence (DNA): TGTGCCTGGAGTGTAGGCGGTTGGAACACTGAAGCTTTCTTT.

This chain links TRBV6-6 with TRBJ1-5; no reliable D call. Germline CDR1 and CDR2: MNHNY and SVGAGI (reference sequence). This CDR3 is built from 14 residues. Trimming took 0 bases from V and 0 from J, leaving 3 bases between them. CDR3 sequence: CASSYSGSNQPQHF. As DNA, the CDR3 is TGTGCCAGCAGTTACTCGGGTAGCAATCAGCCCCAGCATTTT.

The rearrangement uses TRBV6-1 and TRBJ1-2; no clear D. Germline CDR1 reads MNHNS; CDR2 reads SASEGT. The CDR3 is 12 amino acids. V was trimmed by 5 bases and J by 8 bases, leaving 12 bases between them. The chain's CDR3 is CASSSSVGGYTF. CDR3 in DNA: TGTGCCAGCAGTTCCTCTGTGGGAGGCTACACCTTC.

The rearrangement uses TRBV7-9 and TRBJ1-1; D not certain. V lost 2 bases to trimming and J lost 4 bases, with 8 bases between them. The CDR3 spans 13 residues. CDR1 is SEHNR and CDR2 is FQNEAQ in the germline V gene (reference sequence). CDR3 loop: CASSLLPGTEAFF. DNA for the CDR3: TGTGCCAGCAGCTTACTGCCCGGCACTGAAGCTTTCTTT.

The chain uses TRBV6-4 and TRBJ2-6, with 9 nucleotides matching TRBD2. V shed 11 bases, J shed 4 bases, and the junction held 9 bases outside the gene matches. The CDR3 spans 15 residues. The germline CDR1 and CDR2 sequences are MRHNA and SNTAGT. CDR3: CALGLAETGANVLTF. The CDR3 coding sequence is TGTGCCTTGGGACTAGCTGAGACCGGGGCCAACGTCCTGACTTTC.

The chain links TRBV19 to TRBJ2-3; D may be TRBD1 (6 bases). Trimming removed 6 bases from V and 6 bases from J, with 16 bases in between. Germline V gene sequence: CDR1 LNHDA, CDR2 SQIVND (reference sequence). This CDR3 has 14 amino acids. The CDR3 sequence is CASSNRPGVDTQYF. The CDR3 coding sequence is TGTGCCAGTAGCAACCGACCAGGGGTGGATACGCAGTATTTT.

The chain carries TRBV7-9 and TRBJ2-1; 7 positions match TRBD2. Losses at the gene ends were 7 bases for V and 10 bases for J; bases not matched to a gene: 7. The CDR3 is 12 amino acids. Germline V gene sequence: CDR1 SEHNR, CDR2 FQNEAQ (reference sequence). This CDR3 reads CASIRLAGEQFF. DNA for the CDR3: TGTGCCAGCATCAGACTAGCTGGGGAGCAGTTCTTC.